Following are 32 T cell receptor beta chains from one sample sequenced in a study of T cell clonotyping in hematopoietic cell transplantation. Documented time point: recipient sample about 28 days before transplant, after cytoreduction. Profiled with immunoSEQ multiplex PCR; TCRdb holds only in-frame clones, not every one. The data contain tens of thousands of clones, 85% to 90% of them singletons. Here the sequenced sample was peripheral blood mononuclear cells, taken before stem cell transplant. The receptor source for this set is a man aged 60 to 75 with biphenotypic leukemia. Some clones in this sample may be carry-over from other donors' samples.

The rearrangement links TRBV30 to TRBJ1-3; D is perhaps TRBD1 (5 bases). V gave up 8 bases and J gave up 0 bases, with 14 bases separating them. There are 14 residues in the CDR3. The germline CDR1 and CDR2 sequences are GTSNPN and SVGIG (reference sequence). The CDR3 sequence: CATADGHSGNTIYF. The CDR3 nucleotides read TGTGCCACAGCCGACGGACACTCTGGAAACACCATATATTTT.

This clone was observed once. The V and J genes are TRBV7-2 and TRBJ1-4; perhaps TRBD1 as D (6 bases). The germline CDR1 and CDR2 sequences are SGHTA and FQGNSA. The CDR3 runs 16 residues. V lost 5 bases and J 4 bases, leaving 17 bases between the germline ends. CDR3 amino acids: CASSPQSGAGNEKLFF. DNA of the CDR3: TGTGCCAGCAGCCCCCAGTCGGGGGCGGGTAATGAAAAACTGTTTTTT. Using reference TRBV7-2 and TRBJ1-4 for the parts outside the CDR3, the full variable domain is GAGVSQSPSNKVTEKGKDVELRCDPISGHTALYWYRQSLGQGLEFLIYFQGNSAPDKSGLPSDRFSAERTGGSVSTLTIQRTQQEDSAVYLCASSPQSGAGNEKLFFGSGTQLSVL.

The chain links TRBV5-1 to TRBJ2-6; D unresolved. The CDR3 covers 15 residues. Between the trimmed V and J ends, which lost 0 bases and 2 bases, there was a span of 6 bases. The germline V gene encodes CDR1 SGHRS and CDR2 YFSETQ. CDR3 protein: CASSLGGPGANVLTF. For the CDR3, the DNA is TGCGCCAGCAGCTTGGGGGGTCCTGGGGCCAACGTCCTGACTTTC.

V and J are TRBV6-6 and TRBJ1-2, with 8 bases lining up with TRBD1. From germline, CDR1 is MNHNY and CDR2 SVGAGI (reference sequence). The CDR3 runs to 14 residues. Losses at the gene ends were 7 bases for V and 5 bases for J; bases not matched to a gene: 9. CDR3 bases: TGTGCCAGCATTACAGGACAGGGACTTTATGGCTACACCTTC. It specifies CASITGQGLYGYTF.

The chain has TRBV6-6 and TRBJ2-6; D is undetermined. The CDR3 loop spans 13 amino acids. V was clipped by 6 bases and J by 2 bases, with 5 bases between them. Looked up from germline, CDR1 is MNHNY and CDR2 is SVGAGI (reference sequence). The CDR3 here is CASSPPGANVLTF. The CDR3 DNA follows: TGTGCCAGCAGCCCTCCTGGGGCCAACGTCCTGACTTTC.

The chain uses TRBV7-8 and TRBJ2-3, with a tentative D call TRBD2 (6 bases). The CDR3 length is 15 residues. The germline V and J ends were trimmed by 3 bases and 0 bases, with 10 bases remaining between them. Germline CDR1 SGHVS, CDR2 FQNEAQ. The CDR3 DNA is TGTGCCAGCAGCTTCAAGCGGGTTAGCACAGATACGCAGTATTTT. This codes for CASSFKRVSTDTQYF.

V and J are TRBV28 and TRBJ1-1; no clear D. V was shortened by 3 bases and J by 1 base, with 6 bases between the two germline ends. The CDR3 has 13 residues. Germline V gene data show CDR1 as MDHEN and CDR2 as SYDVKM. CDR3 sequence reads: CASSLQENTEAFF. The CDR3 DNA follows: TGTGCCAGCAGTTTGCAGGAGAACACTGAAGCTTTCTTT.

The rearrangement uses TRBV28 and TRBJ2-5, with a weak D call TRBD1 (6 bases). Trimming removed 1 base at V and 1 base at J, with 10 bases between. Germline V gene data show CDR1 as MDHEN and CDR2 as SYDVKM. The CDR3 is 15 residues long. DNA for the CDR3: TGTGCCAGCAGTTTATCAAGGACAGTCCAAGAGACCCAGTACTTC. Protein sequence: CASSLSRTVQETQYF.

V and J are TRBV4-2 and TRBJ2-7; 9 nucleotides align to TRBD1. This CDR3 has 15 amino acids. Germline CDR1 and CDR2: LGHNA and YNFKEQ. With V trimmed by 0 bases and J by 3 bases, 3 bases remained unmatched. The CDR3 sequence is CASSQEGTGRYEQYF. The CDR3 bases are TGTGCCAGCAGCCAAGAGGGGACAGGGCGCTACGAGCAGTACTTC.

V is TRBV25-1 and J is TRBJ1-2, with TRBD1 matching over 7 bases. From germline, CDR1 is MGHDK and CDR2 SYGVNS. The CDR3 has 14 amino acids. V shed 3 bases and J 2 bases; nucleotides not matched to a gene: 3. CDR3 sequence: CASSEPGGNYGYTF. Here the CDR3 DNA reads TGTGCCAGCAGTGAGCCAGGGGGGAACTATGGCTACACCTTC.

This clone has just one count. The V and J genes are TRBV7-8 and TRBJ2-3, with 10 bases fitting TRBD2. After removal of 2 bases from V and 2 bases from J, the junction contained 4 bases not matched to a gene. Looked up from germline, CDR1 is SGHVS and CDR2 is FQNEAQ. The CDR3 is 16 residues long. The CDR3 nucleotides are TGTGCCAGCAGCTTAACCCTAGCGGGAGACACAGATACGCAGTATTTT. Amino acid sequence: CASSLTLAGDTDTQYF.

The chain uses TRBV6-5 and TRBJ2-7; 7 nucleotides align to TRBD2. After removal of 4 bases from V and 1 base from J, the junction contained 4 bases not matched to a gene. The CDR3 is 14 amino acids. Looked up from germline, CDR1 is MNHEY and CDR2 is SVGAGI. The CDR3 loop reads CASSSPGLSYEQYF. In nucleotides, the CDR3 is TGTGCCAGCAGTTCTCCGGGACTATCCTACGAGCAGTACTTC.

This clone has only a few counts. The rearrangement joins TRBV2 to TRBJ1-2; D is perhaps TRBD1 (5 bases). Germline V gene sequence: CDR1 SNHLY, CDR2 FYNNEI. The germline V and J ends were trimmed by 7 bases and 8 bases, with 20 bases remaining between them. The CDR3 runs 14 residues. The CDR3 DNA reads TGTGCCAGCATTTCGGATCCTTCCGGGGGGGGCTACACCTTC. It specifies CASISDPSGGGYTF.

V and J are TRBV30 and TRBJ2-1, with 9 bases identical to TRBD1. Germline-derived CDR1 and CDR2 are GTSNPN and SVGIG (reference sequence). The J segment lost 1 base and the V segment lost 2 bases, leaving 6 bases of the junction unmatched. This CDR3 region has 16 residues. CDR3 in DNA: TGTGCCTGGAGTTCCCCCGGGACAGGGTCCTACAATGAGCAGTTCTTC. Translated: CAWSSPGTGSYNEQFF.

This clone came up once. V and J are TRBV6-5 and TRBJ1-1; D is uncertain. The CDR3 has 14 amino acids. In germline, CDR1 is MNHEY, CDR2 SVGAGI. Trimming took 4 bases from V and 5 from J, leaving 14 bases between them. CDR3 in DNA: TGTGCCAGCAGTTGGTCCGGAGGAGAGACTGAAGCTTTCTTT. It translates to CASSWSGGETEAFF.

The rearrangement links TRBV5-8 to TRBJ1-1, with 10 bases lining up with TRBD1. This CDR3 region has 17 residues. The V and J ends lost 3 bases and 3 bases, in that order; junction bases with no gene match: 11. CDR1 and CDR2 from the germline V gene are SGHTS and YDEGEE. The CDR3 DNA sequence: TGTGCCAGCAGCTCAAAAGGACAGGGGGTACGGGACACTGAAGCTTTCTTT. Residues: CASSSKGQGVRDTEAFF. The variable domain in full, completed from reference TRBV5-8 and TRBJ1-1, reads EAGVTQSPTHLIKTRGQQATLRCSPISGHTSVYWYQQALGLGLQFLLWYDEGEERNRGNFPPRFSGRQFPNYSSELNVNALELEDSALYLCASSSKGQGVRDTEAFFGQGTRLTVV.

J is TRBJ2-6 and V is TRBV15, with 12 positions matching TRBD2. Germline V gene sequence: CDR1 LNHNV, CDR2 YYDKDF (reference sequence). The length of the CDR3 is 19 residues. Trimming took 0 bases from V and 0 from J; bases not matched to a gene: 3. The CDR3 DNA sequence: TGTGCCACCAGCAGAGATCGGACTAGCGGGATCTCTGGGGCCAACGTCCTGACTTTC. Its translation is CATSRDRTSGISGANVLTF.

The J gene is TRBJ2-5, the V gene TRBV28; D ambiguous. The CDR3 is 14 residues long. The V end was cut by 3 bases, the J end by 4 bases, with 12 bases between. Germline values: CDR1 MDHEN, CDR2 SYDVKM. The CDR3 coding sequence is TGTGCCAGCAGTTTTGCCGGATCGGGAGAGACCCAGTACTTC. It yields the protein CASSFAGSGETQYF.

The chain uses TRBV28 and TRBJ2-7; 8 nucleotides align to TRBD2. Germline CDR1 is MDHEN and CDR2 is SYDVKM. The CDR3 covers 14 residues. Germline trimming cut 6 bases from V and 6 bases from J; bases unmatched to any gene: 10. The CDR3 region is CASRSSGSSIEQYF. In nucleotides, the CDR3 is TGTGCCAGCAGGTCGAGCGGGAGCTCCATCGAGCAGTACTTC.

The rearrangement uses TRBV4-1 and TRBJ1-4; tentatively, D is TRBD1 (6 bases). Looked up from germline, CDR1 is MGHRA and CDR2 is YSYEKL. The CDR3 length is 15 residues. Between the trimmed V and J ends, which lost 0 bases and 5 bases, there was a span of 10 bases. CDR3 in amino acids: CASSQEVGGNEKLFF. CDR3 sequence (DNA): TGCGCCAGCAGCCAAGAGGTAGGGGGAAATGAAAAACTGTTTTTT.

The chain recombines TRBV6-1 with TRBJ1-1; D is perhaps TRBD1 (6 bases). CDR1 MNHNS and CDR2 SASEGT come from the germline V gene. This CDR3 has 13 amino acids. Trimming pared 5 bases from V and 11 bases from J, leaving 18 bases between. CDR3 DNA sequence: TGTGCCAGCAGTCCAACTTCACGGGGGGCGGCTTTCTTT. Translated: CASSPTSRGAAFF.

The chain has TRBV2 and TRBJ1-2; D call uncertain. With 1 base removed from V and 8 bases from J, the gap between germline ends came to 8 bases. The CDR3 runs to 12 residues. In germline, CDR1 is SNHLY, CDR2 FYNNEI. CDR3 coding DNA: TGTGCCAGCAGTGAAGATAAGGACGGCTACACCTTC. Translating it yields CASSEDKDGYTF.

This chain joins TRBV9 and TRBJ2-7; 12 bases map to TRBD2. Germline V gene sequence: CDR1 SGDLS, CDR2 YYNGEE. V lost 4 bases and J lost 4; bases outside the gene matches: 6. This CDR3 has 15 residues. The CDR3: CASSPSGRGSYEQYF. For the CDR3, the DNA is TGTGCCAGCAGCCCTAGCGGGAGGGGGTCGTACGAGCAGTACTTC.

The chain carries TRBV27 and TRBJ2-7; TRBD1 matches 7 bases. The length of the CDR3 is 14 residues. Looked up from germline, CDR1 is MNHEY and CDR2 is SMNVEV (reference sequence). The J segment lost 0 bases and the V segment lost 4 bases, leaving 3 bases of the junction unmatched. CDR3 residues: CASSSQGLSYEQYF. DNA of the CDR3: TGTGCCAGCAGTTCACAGGGGCTCTCCTACGAGCAGTACTTC.

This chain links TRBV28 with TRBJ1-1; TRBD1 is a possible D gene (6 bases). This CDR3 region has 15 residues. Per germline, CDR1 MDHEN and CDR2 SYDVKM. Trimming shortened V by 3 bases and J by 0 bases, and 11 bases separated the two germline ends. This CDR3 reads CASSFIGQLNTEAFF. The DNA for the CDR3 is TGTGCCAGCAGTTTTATAGGACAGTTGAACACTGAAGCTTTCTTT.

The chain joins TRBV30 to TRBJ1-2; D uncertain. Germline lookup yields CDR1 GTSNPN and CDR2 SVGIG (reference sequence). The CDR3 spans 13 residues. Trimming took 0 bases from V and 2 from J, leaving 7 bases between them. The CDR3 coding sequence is TGTGCCTGGAGTGTCGGGATGAACTATGGCTACACCTTC. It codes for CAWSVGMNYGYTF.

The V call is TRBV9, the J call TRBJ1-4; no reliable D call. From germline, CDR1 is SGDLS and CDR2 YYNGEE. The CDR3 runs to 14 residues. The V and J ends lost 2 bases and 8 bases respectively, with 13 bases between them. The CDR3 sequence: CASSVGLVNEKLFF. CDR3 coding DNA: TGTGCCAGCAGCGTCGGCCTTGTGAACGAAAAACTGTTTTTT.

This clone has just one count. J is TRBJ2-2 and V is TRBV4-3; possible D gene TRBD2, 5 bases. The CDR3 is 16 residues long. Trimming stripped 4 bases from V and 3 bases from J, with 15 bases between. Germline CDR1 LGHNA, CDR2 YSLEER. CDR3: CASSRRFVGDTGELFF. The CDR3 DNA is TGCGCCAGCAGCCGACGTTTTGTGGGAGACACCGGGGAGCTGTTTTTT.

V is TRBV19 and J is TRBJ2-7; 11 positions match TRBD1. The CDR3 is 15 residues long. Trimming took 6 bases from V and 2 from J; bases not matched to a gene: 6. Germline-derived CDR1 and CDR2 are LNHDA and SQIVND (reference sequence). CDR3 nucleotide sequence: TGTGCCAGTAGACCCCGGGACAGGGGGACCTACGAGCAGTACTTC. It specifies CASRPRDRGTYEQYF.

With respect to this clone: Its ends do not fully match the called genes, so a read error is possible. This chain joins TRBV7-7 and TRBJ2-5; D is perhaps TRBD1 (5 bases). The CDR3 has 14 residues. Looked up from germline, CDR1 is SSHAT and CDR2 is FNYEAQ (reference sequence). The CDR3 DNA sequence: TGTGCTAGCAGCTTAGTTGGGGCGCGAGAGACCCAGTACTTC. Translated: CASSLVGARETQYF.

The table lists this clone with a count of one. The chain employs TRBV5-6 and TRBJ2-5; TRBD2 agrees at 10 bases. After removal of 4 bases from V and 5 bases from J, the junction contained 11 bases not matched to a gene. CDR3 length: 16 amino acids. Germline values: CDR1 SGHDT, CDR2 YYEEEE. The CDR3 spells CASSPIGAGGAETQYF. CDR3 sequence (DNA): TGTGCCAGCAGCCCGATTGGAGCGGGAGGGGCGGAGACCCAGTACTTC. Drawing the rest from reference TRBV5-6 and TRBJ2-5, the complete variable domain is DAGVTQSPTHLIKTRGQQVTLRCSPKSGHDTVSWYQQALGQGPQFIFQYYEEEERQRGNFPDRFSGHQFPNYSSELNVNALLLGDSALYLCASSPIGAGGAETQYFGPGTRLLVL.

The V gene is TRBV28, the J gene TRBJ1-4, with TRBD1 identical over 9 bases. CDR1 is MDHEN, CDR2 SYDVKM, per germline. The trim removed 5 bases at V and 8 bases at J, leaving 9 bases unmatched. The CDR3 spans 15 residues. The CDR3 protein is CASSGDRDKREKLFF. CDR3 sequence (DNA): TGTGCCAGCAGTGGGGACAGGGACAAGAGGGAAAAACTGTTTTTT. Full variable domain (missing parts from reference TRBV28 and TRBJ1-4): DVKVTQSSRYLVKRTGEKVFLECVQDMDHENMFWYRQDPGLGLRLIYFSYDVKMKEKGDIPEGYSVSREKKERFSLILESASTNQTSMYLCASSGDRDKREKLFFGSGTQLSVL.